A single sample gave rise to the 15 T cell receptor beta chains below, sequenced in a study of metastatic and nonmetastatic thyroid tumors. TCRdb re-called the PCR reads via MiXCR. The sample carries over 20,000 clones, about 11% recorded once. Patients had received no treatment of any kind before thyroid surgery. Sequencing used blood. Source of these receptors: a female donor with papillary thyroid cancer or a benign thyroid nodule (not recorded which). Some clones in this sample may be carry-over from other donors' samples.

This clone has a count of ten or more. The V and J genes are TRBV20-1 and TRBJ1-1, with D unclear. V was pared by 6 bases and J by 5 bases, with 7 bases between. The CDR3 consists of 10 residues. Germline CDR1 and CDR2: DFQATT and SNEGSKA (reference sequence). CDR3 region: CSARWTEAFF. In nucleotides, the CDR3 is TGCAGTGCCCGTTGGACTGAAGCTTTCTTT.

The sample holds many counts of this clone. CDR3 protein: CASSAANYEQYF. DNA of the CDR3: TGTGCCAGCAGCGCGGCAAACTACGAGCAGTACTTC. The chain uses TRBV11-2 and TRBJ2-7; D not certain. The V gene's germline CDR1 is SGHAT and CDR2 FQNNGV. Trimming shortened V by 5 bases and J by 3 bases, and 8 bases separated the two germline ends. The CDR3 contains 12 residues.

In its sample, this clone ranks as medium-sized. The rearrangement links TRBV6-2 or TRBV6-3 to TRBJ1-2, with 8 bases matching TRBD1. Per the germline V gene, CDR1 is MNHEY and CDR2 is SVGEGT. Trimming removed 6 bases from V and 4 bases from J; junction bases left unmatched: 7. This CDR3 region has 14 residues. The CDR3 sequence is CASSASGGVYGYTF. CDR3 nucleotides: TGTGCCAGCAGCGCGTCAGGGGGCGTCTATGGCTACACCTTC.

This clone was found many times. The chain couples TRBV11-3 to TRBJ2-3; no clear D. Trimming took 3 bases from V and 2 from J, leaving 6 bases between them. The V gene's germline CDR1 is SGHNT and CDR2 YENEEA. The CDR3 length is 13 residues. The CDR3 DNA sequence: TGTGCCAGCAGCTTCGGGTCCACAGATACGCAGTATTTT. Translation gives CASSFGSTDTQYF.

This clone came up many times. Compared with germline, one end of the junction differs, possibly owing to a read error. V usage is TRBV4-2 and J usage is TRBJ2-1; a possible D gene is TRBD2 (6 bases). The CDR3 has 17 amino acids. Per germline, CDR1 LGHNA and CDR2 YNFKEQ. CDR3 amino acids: CASSKEGLASRYNEQFF. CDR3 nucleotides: TGTGCCAGCAGCAAAGAGGGCCTAGCGAGCAGATACAATGAGCAGTTCTTC.

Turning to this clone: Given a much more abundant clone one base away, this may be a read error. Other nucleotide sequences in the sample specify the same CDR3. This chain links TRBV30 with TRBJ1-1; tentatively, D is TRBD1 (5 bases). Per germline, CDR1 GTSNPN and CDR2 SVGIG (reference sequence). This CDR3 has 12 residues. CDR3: CAALGVNTEAFF. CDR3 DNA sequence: TGTGCCGCCCTGGGGGTGAACACTGAAGCCTTCTTT. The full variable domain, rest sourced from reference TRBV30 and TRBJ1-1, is SQTIHQWPATLVQPVGSPLSLECTVEGTSNPNLYWYRQAAGRGLQLLFYSVGIGQISSEVPQNLSASRPQDRQFILSSKKLLLSDSGFYLCAALGVNTEAFFGQGTRLTVV.

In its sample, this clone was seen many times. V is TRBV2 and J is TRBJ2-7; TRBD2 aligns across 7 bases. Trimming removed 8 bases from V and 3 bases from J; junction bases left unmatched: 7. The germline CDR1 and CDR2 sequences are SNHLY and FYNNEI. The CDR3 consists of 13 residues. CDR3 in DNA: TGTGCCAGCGGGGTGGCGGGGGTCTACGAGCAGTACTTC. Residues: CASGVAGVYEQYF. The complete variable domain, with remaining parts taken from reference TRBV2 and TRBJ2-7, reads EPEVTQTPSHQVTQMGQEVILRCVPISNHLYFYWYRQILGQKVEFLVSFYNNEISEKSEIFDDQFSVERPDGSNFTLKIRSTKLEDSAMYFCASGVAGVYEQYFGPGTRLTVT.

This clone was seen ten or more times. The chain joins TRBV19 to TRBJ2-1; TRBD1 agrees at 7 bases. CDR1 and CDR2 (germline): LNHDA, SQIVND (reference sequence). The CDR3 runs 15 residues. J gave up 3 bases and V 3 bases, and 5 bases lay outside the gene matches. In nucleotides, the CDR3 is TGTGCCAGTAGTATCCGGGACAGCTTCTACAATGAGCAGTTCTTC. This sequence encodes CASSIRDSFYNEQFF.

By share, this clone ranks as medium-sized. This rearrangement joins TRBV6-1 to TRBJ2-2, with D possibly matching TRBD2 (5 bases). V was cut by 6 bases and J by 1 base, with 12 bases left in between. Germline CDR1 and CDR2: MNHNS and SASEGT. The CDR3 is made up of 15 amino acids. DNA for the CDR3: TGTGCCAGCAGCTACAACCGGGAGAACACCGGGGAGCTGTTTTTT. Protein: CASSYNRENTGELFF.

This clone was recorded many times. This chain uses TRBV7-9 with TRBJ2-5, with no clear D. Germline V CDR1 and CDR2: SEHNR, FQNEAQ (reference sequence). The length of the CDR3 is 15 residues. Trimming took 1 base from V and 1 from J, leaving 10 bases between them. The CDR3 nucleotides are TGTGCCAGCAGCTTAGGAGTGGCCACCCAAGAGACCCAGTACTTC. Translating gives CASSLGVATQETQYF.

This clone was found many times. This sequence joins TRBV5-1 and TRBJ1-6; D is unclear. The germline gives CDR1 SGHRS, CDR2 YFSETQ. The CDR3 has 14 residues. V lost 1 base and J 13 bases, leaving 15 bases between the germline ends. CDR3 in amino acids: CASSLTGDQSPLHF. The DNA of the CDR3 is TGCGCCAGCAGCTTGACCGGAGACCAGTCCCCCCTCCACTTT.

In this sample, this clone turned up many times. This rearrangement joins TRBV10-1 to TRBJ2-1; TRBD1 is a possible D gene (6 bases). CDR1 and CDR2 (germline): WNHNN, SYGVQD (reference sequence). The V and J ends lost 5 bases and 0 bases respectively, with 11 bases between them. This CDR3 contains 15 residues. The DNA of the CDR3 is TGCGCCAGCAGTCCCGACAGGAGCTCCTACAATGAGCAGTTCTTC. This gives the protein CASSPDRSSYNEQFF.

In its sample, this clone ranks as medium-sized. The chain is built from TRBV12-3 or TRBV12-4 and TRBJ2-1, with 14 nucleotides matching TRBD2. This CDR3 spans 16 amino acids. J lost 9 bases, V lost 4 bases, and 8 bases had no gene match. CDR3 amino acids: CASSSGPGLAGVEQFF. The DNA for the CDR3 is TGTGCCAGCAGTTCCGGGCCGGGACTAGCGGGAGTTGAGCAGTTCTTC.

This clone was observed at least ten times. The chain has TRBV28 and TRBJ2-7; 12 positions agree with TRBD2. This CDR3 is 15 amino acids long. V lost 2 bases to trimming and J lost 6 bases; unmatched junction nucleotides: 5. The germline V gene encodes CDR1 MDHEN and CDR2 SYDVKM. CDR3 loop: CASSLTTSGRGEQYF. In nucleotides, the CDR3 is TGTGCCAGCAGTTTAACGACTAGCGGGAGAGGCGAGCAGTACTTC.

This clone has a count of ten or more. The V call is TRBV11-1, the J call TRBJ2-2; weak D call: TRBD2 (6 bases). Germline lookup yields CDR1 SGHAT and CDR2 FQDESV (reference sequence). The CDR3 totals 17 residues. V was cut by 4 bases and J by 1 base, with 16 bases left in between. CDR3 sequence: CASSWDLAVQNTGELFF. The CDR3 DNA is TGTGCCAGCAGCTGGGATTTAGCGGTTCAGAACACCGGGGAGCTGTTTTTT. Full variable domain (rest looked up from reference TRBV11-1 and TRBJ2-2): EAEVAQSPRYKITEKSQAVAFWCDPISGHATLYWYRQILGQGPELLVQFQDESVVDDSQLPKDRFSAERLKGVDSTLKIQPAELGDSAMYLCASSWDLAVQNTGELFFGEGSRLTVL.